These 30 T cell receptor beta chains came from one sample sequenced in a study of CD8+CD57+ T cells in acquired aplastic anemia. Genomic DNA acted as the template from which TCR beta VDJ combination and CDR3 sequence profiling were carried out. TCRdb ran MiXCR on the reads and lists one entry per CDR3 protein. The data hold roughly 150,000 distinct CDR3 sequences, with approximately 44% observed a single time. Before being chosen for sequencing, patients had shown CD8+CD57+ cell expansion by flow cytometry. Sequencing input: sorted CD4+, CD8+, or CD8+CD57+ T cells (not recorded which) from PBMCs. These receptors were taken from a human donor with aplastic anemia.

This clonotype was seen ten or more times. CDR3 nucleotides: TGTGCCAGCAGCCGTGCGTTCCGTGAGGGCGAGACCCAGTACTTC. Translated: CASSRAFREGETQYF. The V and J genes are TRBV3-1 and TRBJ2-5, with D maybe TRBD2 (5 bases). CDR1 is LGHDT and CDR2 is YNNKEL in the germline V gene (reference sequence). The V gene lost 4 bases and the J gene lost 5 bases, with 17 bases spanning the gap. This CDR3 has 15 amino acids.

In its sample, this clonotype is medium-sized (0.01 to 0.1%). The rearrangement links TRBV19 to TRBJ1-2; D gene ambiguous. Per the germline V gene, CDR1 is LNHDA and CDR2 is SQIVND (reference sequence). V shed 6 bases and J shed 4 bases, with 18 bases lying between them. CDR3 size: 15 residues. CDR3 sequence reads: CASRAGEYPGYGYTF. CDR3 DNA: TGTGCCAGTAGGGCTGGAGAGTACCCTGGCTATGGCTACACCTTC.

There are a few counts of this clonotype. This chain joins TRBV7-9 and TRBJ2-1, with TRBD1 identical over 7 bases. Germline lookup yields CDR1 SEHNR and CDR2 FQNEAQ (reference sequence). The CDR3 runs to 12 residues. The J segment lost 9 bases and the V segment lost 5 bases, leaving 4 bases of the junction unmatched. The CDR3 reads CASSAGQVEQFF. CDR3 DNA: TGTGCCAGCAGCGCCGGACAGGTTGAGCAGTTCTTC.

This chain links TRBV10-1 with TRBJ1-1, with a tentative D call TRBD1 (5 bases). The CDR3 consists of 13 residues. Germline V gives CDR1 WNHNN, CDR2 SYGVQD (reference sequence). The V and J ends lost 10 bases and 1 base respectively, with 13 bases between them. CDR3 DNA: TGCGCCATCGCGAGTGGGACGAACACTGAAGCTTTCTTT. The encoded protein is CAIASGTNTEAFF.

CDR3 sequence (DNA): TGCAGTGCTAGTACGAGCTACGAGCAGTACTTC. This gives the protein CSASTSYEQYF. The J gene is TRBJ2-7, the V gene TRBV20-1, with D hard to call. The V gene's germline CDR1 is DFQATT and CDR2 SNEGSKA (reference sequence). V gave up 3 bases and J gave up 3 bases, with 6 bases separating them. CDR3 length: 11 residues.

This clonotype has a count of ten or more. The chain employs TRBV5-1 and TRBJ1-2, with D possibly being TRBD1 (6 bases). The V gene lost 3 bases and the J gene lost 0 bases, with 9 bases spanning the gap. This CDR3 region has 14 residues. Germline loops: CDR1 SGHRS, CDR2 YFSETQ. The CDR3 bases are TGCGCCAGCAGCTCACGACAGGCTAACTATGGCTACACCTTC. The encoded protein is CASSSRQANYGYTF. The full variable domain, rest sourced from reference TRBV5-1 and TRBJ1-2, is KAGVTQTPRYLIKTRGQQVTLSCSPISGHRSVSWYQQTPGQGLQFLFEYFSETQRNKGNFPGRFSGRQFSNSRSEMNVSTLELGDSALYLCASSSRQANYGYTFGSGTRLTVV.

This clonotype occurred once. This rearrangement joins TRBV19 to TRBJ1-6, with D perhaps matching TRBD1 (6 bases). This CDR3 region has 13 residues. Germline lookup yields CDR1 LNHDA and CDR2 SQIVND (reference sequence). Trimming stripped 5 bases from V and 6 bases from J, with 8 bases between. The CDR3 loop reads CASSGRGNSPLHF. The DNA for the CDR3 is TGTGCCAGTAGTGGCAGGGGTAATTCACCCCTCCACTTT.

The rearrangement uses TRBV7-8 and TRBJ2-1, with D maybe TRBD1 (7 bases). Deletions cut 1 base from V and 2 bases from J, with 12 bases between. The CDR3 covers 16 residues. CDR1 and CDR2 from the germline V gene are SGHVS and FQNEAQ. In nucleotides, the CDR3 is TGTGCCAGCAGCTTAGAACCAGGGGGGCCCTACAATGAGCAGTTCTTC. Its protein product is CASSLEPGGPYNEQFF. Filled out from reference TRBV7-8 and TRBJ2-1, the complete variable domain reads GAGVSQSPRYKVAKRGQDVALRCDPISGHVSLFWYQQALGQGPEFLTYFQNEAQLDKSGLPSDRFFAERPEGSVSTLKIQRTQQEDSAVYLCASSLEPGGPYNEQFFGPGTRLTVL.

The chain has TRBV9 and TRBJ1-5; no clear D. The ends were cut back, 0 bases at V and 10 bases at J, with 11 bases in the middle. The CDR3 has 13 amino acids. CDR1 and CDR2 (germline): SGDLS, YYNGEE. CDR3 region: CASSVGSTSPQHF. Written as DNA, the CDR3 is TGTGCCAGCAGCGTAGGGTCGACAAGTCCCCAGCATTTT. The complete variable domain, with remaining parts taken from reference TRBV9 and TRBJ1-5, reads DSGVTQTPKHLITATGQRVTLRCSPRSGDLSVYWYQQSLDQGLQFLIQYYNGEERAKGNILERFSAQQFPDLHSELNLSSLELGDSALYFCASSVGSTSPQHFGDGTRLSIL.

The chain has TRBV15 and TRBJ1-1; maybe TRBD1 (5 bases). Germline CDR1 LNHNV, CDR2 YYDKDF (reference sequence). The CDR3 covers 13 residues. Trimming took 8 bases from V and 0 from J, leaving 10 bases between them. Here the CDR3 reads CATVQDMNTEAFF. The CDR3 DNA reads as TGTGCCACCGTACAGGACATGAACACTGAAGCTTTCTTT.

The genes are TRBV20-1 and TRBJ1-5; D is uncertain. This CDR3 has 15 residues. V was trimmed by 2 bases and J by 0 bases, leaving 11 bases between them. Germline CDR1 reads DFQATT; CDR2 reads SNEGSKA (reference sequence). CDR3: CSARPADLSNQPQHF. Written as DNA, the CDR3 is TGCAGTGCTAGACCCGCGGACCTTAGCAATCAGCCCCAGCATTTT.

In its sample, this clonotype was seen once. The V and J genes are TRBV15 and TRBJ2-5, with 8 nucleotides matching TRBD1. There are 14 residues in the CDR3. The germline V gene encodes CDR1 LNHNV and CDR2 YYDKDF (reference sequence). J lost 5 bases, V lost 6 bases, and 8 bases had no gene match. For the CDR3, the DNA is TGTGCCACCAGTTCGACAGGGGCCGGGGAGACCCAGTACTTC. It encodes CATSSTGAGETQYF.

This clonotype has at least ten counts. This sequence joins TRBV19 and TRBJ1-1; a weak D match, TRBD1 (5 bases). The CDR3 covers 17 residues. From germline, CDR1 is LNHDA and CDR2 SQIVND (reference sequence). The V gene lost 5 bases and the J gene lost 0 bases, with 19 bases spanning the gap. The CDR3 loop is CASSPLLPGPLNTEAFF. The CDR3 coding sequence is TGTGCCAGTAGTCCCCTTCTCCCGGGACCGTTGAACACTGAAGCTTTCTTT.

This clonotype was picked up many times. At one of its ends the junction is not consistent with the germline gene, which may arise from a read error. The chain carries TRBV10-3 and TRBJ1-2; the match to TRBD1 covers 7 bases. There are 15 residues in the CDR3. CDR1 ENHRY and CDR2 SYGVKD come from the germline V gene. The DNA for the CDR3 is TGTGCCAGCAGTGCGTCGACAGGGAACGACTATGGCTACACCTTC. Translating gives CASSASTGNDYGYTF.

The chain combines TRBV6-6 with TRBJ1-5; no clear D gene. This CDR3 comprises 16 residues. V gave up 5 bases and J gave up 0 bases, with 14 bases separating them. Germline V CDR1 and CDR2: MNHNY, SVGAGI (reference sequence). In DNA, the CDR3 is TGTGCCAGCAGTCAACGACGGTGGGATAGCAATCAGCCCCAGCATTTT. Protein: CASSQRRWDSNQPQHF.

The J gene is TRBJ1-1, the V gene TRBV5-1, with D possibly matching TRBD1 (5 bases). Trimming cost V 0 bases and J 11 bases, with 11 bases left between them. This CDR3 has 12 amino acids. The germline gives CDR1 SGHRS, CDR2 YFSETQ. The CDR3 sequence is CASSLVRGMAFF. The CDR3 nucleotides are TGCGCCAGCAGCTTGGTAAGGGGTATGGCTTTCTTT.

This clonotype was detected many times. The chain links TRBV9 to TRBJ2-5, with D perhaps matching TRBD2 (6 bases). From germline, CDR1 is SGDLS and CDR2 YYNGEE. The CDR3 runs 17 residues. V was trimmed by 3 bases and J by 0 bases, leaving 18 bases between them. The CDR3 protein is CASSGGVGYPYQETQYF. CDR3 sequence (DNA): TGTGCCAGCAGCGGGGGGGTCGGCTACCCGTACCAAGAGACCCAGTACTTC.

This clonotype was seen only a few times. The chain links TRBV12-3 or TRBV12-4 to TRBJ1-5; D is undetermined. This CDR3 spans 14 amino acids. Deletions cut 7 bases from V and 5 bases from J, with 15 bases between. Here the CDR3 reads CASTIGSRDQPQHF. The CDR3 coding sequence is TGTGCCAGCACAATCGGGTCGAGGGATCAGCCCCAGCATTTT.

On this clonotype: A read error may produce the germline difference seen at one junction end. The rearrangement joins TRBV19 to TRBJ2-1; TRBD2 agrees at 10 bases. The germline gives CDR1 LNHDA, CDR2 SQIVND (reference sequence). There are 15 residues in the CDR3. The CDR3 region has the DNA TGCGCCGGTACTTATATAGCGGGAGGCTCGGATGAGCAGTTCTTC. Translated, it gives CAGTYIAGGSDEQFF.

V usage is TRBV2 and J usage is TRBJ2-5; 10 bases fit TRBD2. This CDR3 comprises 15 residues. The germline V gene encodes CDR1 SNHLY and CDR2 FYNNEI. V trimming: 1 base; J trimming: 5 bases; junction bases outside the gene matches: 4. This chain's CDR3 is CASSEDSGLAETQYF. As DNA, the CDR3 is TGTGCCAGCAGTGAAGACTCGGGACTAGCGGAGACCCAGTACTTC.

The chain couples TRBV29-1 to TRBJ1-2; D may be TRBD1 (6 bases). The CDR3 covers 12 residues. The V end was cut by 7 bases, the J end by 4 bases, with 13 bases between. The V gene's germline CDR1 is SQVTM and CDR2 ANQGSEA. CDR3 nucleotides: TGCAGCGCCGAGGGGGGTTCCTATGGCTACACCTTC. Its translation: CSAEGGSYGYTF.

This clonotype was counted many times. The chain has TRBV5-6 and TRBJ2-7, with D possibly being TRBD2 (6 bases). This CDR3 has 15 amino acids. V lost 4 bases and J lost 2, with 16 bases in between. Germline CDR1 and CDR2: SGHDT and YYEEEE. The CDR3 DNA sequence: TGTGCCAGCAGCCGGTCGGGACTGTCAACCTACGAGCAGTACTTC. It specifies CASSRSGLSTYEQYF.

This clonotype was seen ten or more times. This chain uses TRBV20-1 with TRBJ1-6; D gene uncertain. Germline V lookup: CDR1 DFQATT, CDR2 SNEGSKA (reference sequence). V lost 4 bases, J lost 6 bases, and 10 bases lay in between. The CDR3 totals 13 residues. CDR3 DNA sequence: TGCAGTGCTACCCGGACTGCTAATTCACCCCTCCACTTT. It encodes CSATRTANSPLHF.

Only one count was recorded for this clonotype. A clone one base away is much larger, so this may be a read error. V gene TRBV25-1 combines with J gene TRBJ1-1; no firm D call. Looked up from germline, CDR1 is MGHDK and CDR2 is SYGVNS. The CDR3 runs to 15 residues. V was trimmed by 5 bases and J by 10 bases, leaving 23 bases between them. CDR3 protein: CASSYSSVPTNGAFF. CDR3 bases: TGTGCCAGCAGTTACTCCTCGGTGCCCACAAATGGAGCTTTCTTT.

This clonotype was recorded many times. The rearrangement joins TRBV3-1 to TRBJ1-1, with TRBD1 as a possible D gene (6 bases). Looked up from germline, CDR1 is LGHDT and CDR2 is YNNKEL (reference sequence). The V and J ends lost 4 bases and 7 bases respectively, with 13 bases between them. CDR3 length: 13 residues. CDR3 sequence reads: CASSRNLRGEAFF. The DNA of the CDR3 is TGTGCCAGCAGCCGGAACCTCAGGGGTGAAGCTTTCTTT.

This clonotype was seen many times. This chain links TRBV7-6 with TRBJ1-4; D perhaps matches TRBD1 (5 bases). Germline V lookup: CDR1 SGHVS, CDR2 FNYEAQ. This CDR3 contains 15 residues. V was cut by 1 base and J by 7 bases, with 13 bases left in between. The CDR3 region has the DNA TGTGCCAGCAGCTTAGACGGGGGGTGGGGTGAAAAACTGTTTTTT. Translation: CASSLDGGWGEKLFF.

This clonotype was recorded at least ten times. The V call is TRBV10-1, the J call TRBJ1-1; possibly TRBD1 for D (5 bases). Trimming removed 5 bases at V and 0 bases at J, with 22 bases between. Germline CDR1 reads WNHNN; CDR2 reads SYGVQD (reference sequence). CDR3 length: 18 amino acids. The CDR3, as DNA: TGCGCCAGCAGTCTTTACCGGGACTCAGACCGAATGAACACTGAAGCTTTCTTT. Translation gives CASSLYRDSDRMNTEAFF.

This clonotype showed up just a few times. The junction departs from the called germline gene at one end, perhaps through a read error. The CDR3 protein is CASSGTAGNTIYF. For the CDR3, the DNA is TGTGCCAGCAGTGGGACAGCTGGAAACACCATATATTTC. V usage is TRBV25-1 and J usage is TRBJ1-3, with D tentatively TRBD1 (6 bases). CDR1 and CDR2 from the germline V gene are MGHDK and SYGVNS. This CDR3 has 13 amino acids.

The chain carries TRBV19 and TRBJ1-2, with TRBD1 matching 7 bases. This CDR3 has 13 residues. V trimming: 7 bases; J trimming: 4 bases; junction bases outside the gene matches: 6. Germline-derived CDR1 and CDR2 are LNHDA and SQIVND (reference sequence). As DNA, the CDR3 is TGTGCCAGTAACTTAGGACAGGTCTATGGCTACACCTTC. This encodes CASNLGQVYGYTF.

This clonotype was observed at least ten times. The rearrangement joins TRBV7-9 to TRBJ2-3; weak D call: TRBD2 (6 bases). Germline assignment: CDR1 SEHNR and CDR2 FQNEAQ (reference sequence). The CDR3 is made up of 14 amino acids. The germline V and J ends were trimmed by 5 bases and 4 bases, with 13 bases remaining between them. CDR3 DNA: TGTGCCAGCAGCACAAGAGGAGGGGCAGATACGCAGTATTTT. This codes for CASSTRGGADTQYF.